Each of the 6 T cell receptor beta chains below was sequenced from the same sample in a study of blood T cell repertoires in COVID-19. Assay: immunoSEQ multiplex PCR; the TCRdb copy retains only in-frame clones and omits some. The sample carries approximately 210,000 clones, 76% recorded once. The specimen sequenced was PBMCs or T cells enriched from blood (not recorded which). The receptors derive from a woman aged 45 to 65 with acute COVID-19.

This rearrangement joins TRBV28 to TRBJ1-5, with TRBD1 as a possible D gene (6 bases). The CDR3 covers 15 residues. V dropped 6 bases and J dropped 5 bases, with 17 bases sitting between them. Per germline, CDR1 MDHEN and CDR2 SYDVKM. CDR3 nucleotide sequence: TGTGCCAGCAGCCGCCCTCGGGGGGCCCATCAGCCCCAGCATTTT. This encodes CASSRPRGAHQPQHF.

The V gene is TRBV19, the J gene TRBJ2-5; D may be TRBD1 (6 bases). Germline values: CDR1 LNHDA, CDR2 SQIVND (reference sequence). The CDR3 consists of 15 residues. Trimming shortened V by 4 bases and J by 1 base, and 13 bases separated the two germline ends. CDR3 in DNA: TGTGCCAGTAGTAGCCCGGGACAAATCCAAGAGACCCAGTACTTC. Translation: CASSSPGQIQETQYF. Full variable domain (missing parts from reference TRBV19 and TRBJ2-5): DGGITQSPKYLFRKEGQNVTLSCEQNLNHDAMYWYRQDPGQGLRLIYYSQIVNDFQKGDIAEGYSVSREKKESFPLTVTSAQKNPTAFYLCASSSPGQIQETQYFGPGTRLLVL.

The chain recombines TRBV27 with TRBJ1-1; 9 bases are a match to TRBD1. Germline assignment: CDR1 MNHEY and CDR2 SMNVEV (reference sequence). This CDR3 comprises 14 residues. The CDR3 loop is CVVKGTGLNTEAFF. The CDR3 DNA is TGTGTCGTTAAGGGGACAGGGCTGAACACTGAAGCTTTCTTT.

This clone was seen a handful of times. The gene calls are TRBV24-1 and TRBJ1-5; D perhaps matches TRBD1 (5 bases). V shed 7 bases and J shed 3 bases, with 12 bases lying between them. The CDR3 contains 14 residues. Per the germline V gene, CDR1 is KGHDR and CDR2 is SFDVKD. In nucleotides, the CDR3 is TGTGCCACCAGGGGGAGGGACCCCAATCAGCCCCAGCATTTT. It is translated as CATRGRDPNQPQHF.

V gene TRBV7-9 combines with J gene TRBJ1-4; D is undetermined. The V and J ends lost 5 bases and 3 bases respectively, with 10 bases between them. This CDR3 is 14 amino acids long. Per the germline V gene, CDR1 is SEHNR and CDR2 is FQNEAQ (reference sequence). The CDR3 here is CASSVTAANEKLFF. The CDR3 coding sequence is TGTGCCAGCAGCGTAACGGCGGCTAATGAAAAACTGTTTTTT.

CDR3 residues: CASSIGSLATDTQYF. The CDR3 nucleotides are TGTGCCAGCAGCATTGGGAGTCTAGCCACAGATACGCAGTATTTT. The chain recombines TRBV7-3 with TRBJ2-3, with D tentatively TRBD2 (5 bases). This CDR3 has 15 amino acids. Trimming took 5 bases from V and 2 from J, leaving 14 bases between them. CDR1 and CDR2 from the germline V gene are SGHTA and FQGTGA.